Listed here is a single TCR beta chain. Clones were sequenced by immunoSEQ multiplex PCR, and TCRdb holds only the in-frame ones, with some missing. The table has 75,000 to 90,000 clones, over 90% seen once; the top ten hold 0.34%. The sample is drawn from a study of technical replicates of blood from a few donors. Per the germline V gene, CDR1 is LNHDA and CDR2 is SQIVND (reference sequence). V trimming: 4 bases; J trimming: 4 bases; junction bases outside the gene matches: 9. The CDR3 consists of 16 residues. The chain carries TRBV19 and TRBJ2-1, with 8 bases identical to TRBD2. This clonotype originated in a human donor in good health. The sample consisted of T cells isolated from PBMCs. The CDR3 region is CASSSGASGPYNEQFF. The CDR3 DNA sequence: TGTGCCAGTAGTAGCGGAGCTAGCGGGCCATACAATGAGCAGTTCTTC.